The rows below give T cell receptor beta chains drawn from one sample of a study of cytomegalovirus exposure and HLA in healthy donors. Using immunoSEQ multiplex PCR, the repertoire was profiled, and TCRdb retains in-frame clones only, with some absent. The sample includes roughly 190,000 clones, roughly 73% seen only once; the top ten take roughly 3%. Sequenced: PBMCs. The receptor source for this set is a female donor in good health and CMV-seronegative. Each CDR3 is given with its conserved first and last residue. The D gene is left open where the match is weak. Not every row has a clone size; where given, it reads once, few, many or a size class.

TRBD1	TRBV19	.	TRBJ1-5	TGTGCCAGTACTAAACCCAGGGGGAATCAGCCCCAGCATTTT	CASTKPRGNQPQHF
TRBD1	TRBV25-1	.	TRBJ2-5	TGTGCCAGCAGTCTACAGGGGCTGGGGCGTACTAGTGAGCAGTACTTC	CASSLQGLGRTSEQYF
TRBD2	TRBV9	.	TRBJ2-5	TGTGCCAGCAGCCCCCGACTAGCGGAGATACAAGAGACCCAGTACTTC	CASSPRLAEIQETQYF
TRBD1	TRBV6-5	.	TRBJ2-2	TGTGCCAGCAGTTCTACGACAGGGAGCCTCGTCGGGGAGCTGTTTTTT	CASSSTTGSLVGELFF
.	TRBV7-8	.	TRBJ2-7	TGTGCCAGCAGCCAATCGACATACGAGCAGTACTTC	CASSQSTYEQYF
.	TRBV27	.	TRBJ1-2	TGTGCCAGCAGTTTCGGTGGTGGCTACACCTTC	CASSFGGGYTF
.	TRBV6-6	.	TRBJ2-1	TGTGCCAGCAGCCGGAGCGGGTCCTACAATGAGCAGTTCTTC	CASSRSGSYNEQFF
.	TRBV2	.	TRBJ2-3	TGTGCCAGCACAGATGGGCCATACACAGATACGCAGTATTTT	CASTDGPYTDTQYF
.	TRBV2	.	TRBJ1-4	TGTGCCAGCATTATTAGTTTGACTAATGAAAAACTGTTTTTT	CASIISLTNEKLFF
.	TRBV9	.	TRBJ1-2	TGTGCCAGCAGCCCCGACCCGGACACCAACTATGGCTACACCTTC	CASSPDPDTNYGYTF
TRBD2	TRBV30	few	TRBJ2-5	TGTGCCTGGAGTCCCGGGACTAGCGGAGGGAGGGAGACCCAGTACTTC	CAWSPGTSGGRETQYF
TRBD2	TRBV29-1	.	TRBJ2-7	TGCAGCGTGCGCGGGGGAGGGGCGCCCTCCTACGAGCAGTACTTC	CSVRGGGAPSYEQYF
TRBD1	TRBV6-5	few	TRBJ1-4	TGTGCCAGCAGTCAACGGGACAGGGTGCAACTGTTTTTT	CASSQRDRVQLFF
.	TRBV28	.	TRBJ2-3	TGTGCCAGCAGTCCTGTGACAGATACGCAGTATTTT	CASSPVTDTQYF
.	TRBV7-9	.	TRBJ1-1	TGTGCCAGCAGCCCACGGACGGGAAACACTGAAGCTTTCTTT	CASSPRTGNTEAFF
TRBD2	TRBV6-5	.	TRBJ2-3	TGTGCCAGCAGTTACTCAGGGACTACTAGCGCAGATACGCAGTATTTT	CASSYSGTTSADTQYF
TRBD1	TRBV7-3	few	TRBJ2-1	TGTGCCAGCAGCCCTGCTGGGGACAGGGGGGCCTATTACAATGAGCAGTTCTTC	CASSPAGDRGAYYNEQFF
.	TRBV5-6	.	TRBJ2-1	TGTGCCAGCAGCTTGCGGCTAGCGTCCAATGAGCAGTTCTTC	CASSLRLASNEQFF
.	TRBV18	.	TRBJ2-7	TGTGCCAGCTCACCATCCCTAGAAGGGGGTACCTACGAGCAGTACTTC	CASSPSLEGGTYEQYF
TRBD2	TRBV19	.	TRBJ2-3	TGTGCCAGTAGTATGGGGGGGACAGATACGCAGTATTTT	CASSMGGTDTQYF
.	TRBV28	.	TRBJ1-4	TGTGCCAGCAGTAGCGCCTTCGGAGAAAAACTGTTTTTT	CASSSAFGEKLFF
TRBD2	TRBV6-1	.	TRBJ2-3	TGTGCCAGCAGTGAACTTGCGGGGGGGCTGGATACGCAGTATTTT	CASSELAGGLDTQYF
TRBD1	TRBV4-1	.	TRBJ1-2	TGCGCCAGCAGCCAAGATCGACAGGGAAACTATGGCTACACCTTC	CASSQDRQGNYGYTF
.	TRBV19	once	TRBJ1-1	TGTGCCAGCCAACCTGGGGGGGGTAACACTGAAGCTTTCTTT	CASQPGGGNTEAFF
TRBD2	TRBV4-3	.	TRBJ2-3	TGCGCCAGCAGCAGGGAGGGGACTCAATCAGATACGCAGTATTTT	CASSREGTQSDTQYF
TRBD1	TRBV15	.	TRBJ2-5	TGTGCCACCAGCAGAGATAGGGGGCAGCAAGAGACCCAGTACTTC	CATSRDRGQQETQYF
TRBD2	TRBV6-4	.	TRBJ2-2	TGTGCCAGCAGTGCGCTAGCGGGAGTTGGTACCGGGGAGCTGTTTTTT	CASSALAGVGTGELFF
.	TRBV7-9	once	TRBJ1-1	TGTGCCAGCAGCCTAGCGGGGGGATTGAACACCGAAGCTTTCTTT	CASSLAGGLNTEAFF
TRBD1	TRBV2	few	TRBJ1-6	TGTGCCAGCAGCAGATTGGACAGGGATAATTCACCCCTCCACTTT	CASSRLDRDNSPLHF
TRBD1	TRBV18	.	TRBJ1-1	TGTGCCAGCTCCTTCCAGGGGGCGAAAGGGAACACTGAAGCTTTCTTT	CASSFQGAKGNTEAFF
TRBD2	TRBV6-6	.	TRBJ2-7	TGTGCCAGCAGTTACGAGGGAGGGGCGTTCAGCTACGAGCAGTACTTC	CASSYEGGAFSYEQYF
.	TRBV5-4	.	TRBJ2-7	TGTGCCAGCAGCTTGGATCGTGGGGGGGCAAGGGAGCAGTACTTC	CASSLDRGGAREQYF
.	TRBV4-2	.	TRBJ2-5	TGTGCCAGCAGCCAGCTGTTTGTGGCGCGGGAGACCCAGTACTTC	CASSQLFVARETQYF
TRBD1	TRBV7-2	.	TRBJ2-2	TGTGCCGGCAGCACTAGACAGGGGGCAAGGACCGGGGAGCTGTTTTTT	CAGSTRQGARTGELFF
TRBD2	TRBV9	.	TRBJ2-1	TGTGCCAGCAGCCCCCCCCCTAGCGGGAGGGGCAATGAGCAGTTCTTC	CASSPPPSGRGNEQFF
.	TRBV7-2	.	TRBJ2-6	TGTGCCAGCAGCTTAAATTTCGGGGGTGCTGGGGCCAACGTCCTGACTTTC	CASSLNFGGAGANVLTF